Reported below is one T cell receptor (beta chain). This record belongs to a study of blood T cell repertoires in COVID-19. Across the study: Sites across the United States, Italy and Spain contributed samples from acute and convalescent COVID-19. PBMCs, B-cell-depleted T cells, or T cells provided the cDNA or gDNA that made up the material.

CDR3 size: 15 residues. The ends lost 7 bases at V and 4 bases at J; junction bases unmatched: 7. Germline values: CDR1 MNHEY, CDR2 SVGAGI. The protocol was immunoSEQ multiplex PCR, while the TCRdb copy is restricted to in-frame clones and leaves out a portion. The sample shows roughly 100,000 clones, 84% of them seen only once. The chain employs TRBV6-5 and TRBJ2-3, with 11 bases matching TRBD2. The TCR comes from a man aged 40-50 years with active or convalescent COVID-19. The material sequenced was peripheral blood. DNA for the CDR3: TGTGCCAGCAAAGTAGCGGGGGGGCGTCCAGATACGCAGTATTTT. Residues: CASKVAGGRPDTQYF.